A single sample is the source of the 19 T cell receptor beta chains below, sequenced in a study of blood T cell repertoires in COVID-19. Repertoires were generated with immunoSEQ multiplex PCR, while TCRdb's copy carries only in-frame clones and drops some. The sample contains about 250,000 clones, around 86% of which appear only once. Material: peripheral blood. All receptors come from a woman aged 55-70 years who had recovered from COVID-19.

The chain uses TRBV24-1 and TRBJ2-5, with 13 nucleotides matching TRBD2. V lost 8 bases, J lost 5 bases, and 4 bases stayed unmatched. Germline V gene sequence: CDR1 KGHDR, CDR2 SFDVKD. CDR3 length: 14 amino acids. As DNA, the CDR3 is TGTGCCACCAAAGGGACTAGCGGGGACGAGACCCAGTACTTC. This encodes CATKGTSGDETQYF.

This chain links TRBV6-5 with TRBJ1-1; TRBD1 agrees at 8 bases. CDR3 size: 13 residues. V dropped 9 bases and J dropped 7; count of bases not matched to a gene: 10. The germline CDR1 and CDR2 sequences are MNHEY and SVGAGI. CDR3 nucleotides: TGTGCCAGTAACGAGAGACAGGGGCATGAAGCTTTCTTT. Its protein product is CASNERQGHEAFF.

This clone has a single count. The genes are TRBV5-8 and TRBJ2-3; 7 bases agree with TRBD2. The germline CDR1 and CDR2 sequences are SGHTS and YDEGEE. The CDR3 is 15 residues long. Trimming at V came to 0 bases and at J to 2 bases, leaving 3 bases not matched to a gene. The CDR3 DNA reads as TGTGCCAGCAGCTTGGGGCTAGCGGACACAGATACGCAGTATTTT. Residues: CASSLGLADTDTQYF.

This clone came up a few times. V gene TRBV19 combines with J gene TRBJ1-4; unclear D gene. CDR3 length: 13 amino acids. Germline CDR1 is LNHDA and CDR2 is SQIVND (reference sequence). V shed 4 bases and J shed 7 bases, with 10 bases lying between them. The CDR3 DNA reads as TGTGCCAGTAGTACGGGTGGTACTGAAAAACTGTTTTTT. Protein sequence: CASSTGGTEKLFF.

The V gene is TRBV2, the J gene TRBJ2-2, with D perhaps TRBD2 (7 bases). Trimming cost V 6 bases and J 1 base, with 9 bases left between them. CDR3 length: 14 amino acids. Germline CDR1 reads SNHLY; CDR2 reads FYNNEI. The chain's CDR3 is CASRAGQNTGELFF. For the CDR3, the DNA is TGTGCCAGCAGAGCGGGACAGAACACCGGGGAGCTGTTTTTT.

This chain uses TRBV28 with TRBJ1-1; tentatively, D is TRBD1 (5 bases). The CDR3 extends over 11 amino acids. Between the trimmed V and J ends, which lost 6 bases and 8 bases, there was a span of 10 bases. CDR1 and CDR2 (germline): MDHEN, SYDVKM. The DNA for the CDR3 is TGTGCCAGCAGACTTCGGACAGAAGCTTTCTTT. It encodes CASRLRTEAFF.

The genes are TRBV3-1 (or the pseudogene TRBV3-2) and TRBJ2-1; 9 nucleotides line up with TRBD2. Per germline, CDR1 LGHDT and CDR2 YNNKEL (reference sequence). J lost 0 bases, V lost 1 base, and 13 bases had no gene match. This CDR3 has 20 amino acids. The CDR3 nucleotides are TGTGCCAGCAGCCAAGTCCGCCTAGCGGGGAGATTTAGCTCCTACAATGAGCAGTTCTTC. This encodes CASSQVRLAGRFSSYNEQFF.

The table lists this clone with a few counts. The rearrangement uses TRBV6-2 or TRBV6-3 and TRBJ2-7; D is perhaps TRBD2 (6 bases). V was pared by 4 bases and J by 5 bases, with 15 bases between. This CDR3 spans 14 amino acids. Germline lookup yields CDR1 MNHEY and CDR2 SVGEGT. The CDR3 reads CASSSRGLDHEQYF. The CDR3 coding sequence is TGTGCCAGCAGTTCCCGGGGACTTGACCACGAGCAGTACTTC.

This clone showed up just once. V gene TRBV5-1 combines with J gene TRBJ2-7; no reliable D call. The germline gives CDR1 SGHRS, CDR2 YFSETQ. The CDR3 is 13 amino acids. Trimming cost V 1 base and J 2 bases, with 7 bases left between them. CDR3 loop: CASSLPSPYEQYF. CDR3 DNA sequence: TGCGCCAGCAGCTTGCCCAGTCCCTACGAGCAGTACTTC.

The chain joins TRBV6-2 or TRBV6-3 to TRBJ2-2; 7 nucleotides agree with TRBD1. The CDR3 runs 15 residues. V lost 5 bases to trimming and J lost 0 bases; unmatched junction nucleotides: 3. The germline V gene has CDR1 MNHEY and CDR2 SVGEGT. In DNA form, the CDR3 reads TGTGCCAGCAGTCTACAGGGGACGAACACCGGGGAGCTGTTTTTT. Its translation: CASSLQGTNTGELFF.

This rearrangement joins TRBV7-2 to TRBJ2-5; no reliable D call. Germline CDR1 and CDR2: SGHTA and FQGNSA. Trimming took 0 bases from V and 5 from J, leaving 10 bases between them. The CDR3 totals 14 residues. CDR3 region: CASSLAPGGETQYF. The CDR3 DNA reads TGTGCCAGCAGCTTAGCCCCGGGTGGCGAGACCCAGTACTTC.

The gene calls are TRBV7-8 and TRBJ2-7; 7 bases are a match to TRBD1. The J segment lost 5 bases and the V segment lost 3 bases, leaving 10 bases of the junction unmatched. The CDR3 length is 15 residues. Germline lookup yields CDR1 SGHVS and CDR2 FQNEAQ. The DNA of the CDR3 is TGTGCCAGCAGCTTGCGATCCACAGGGGCTGACGAGCAGTACTTC. Its translation: CASSLRSTGADEQYF.

This rearrangement joins TRBV28 to TRBJ2-1; a weak D match, TRBD1 (6 bases). Germline V gives CDR1 MDHEN, CDR2 SYDVKM. The CDR3 contains 15 residues. The V gene lost 7 bases and the J gene lost 4 bases, with 17 bases spanning the gap. This CDR3 reads CASNPEQGFYNEQFF. The CDR3 DNA follows: TGTGCCAGCAACCCAGAGCAGGGGTTTTACAATGAGCAGTTCTTC.

The V gene is TRBV7-2, the J gene TRBJ1-2, with a possible D match to TRBD1 (6 bases). The CDR3 spans 12 residues. V shed 5 bases and J shed 5 bases, with 9 bases lying between them. CDR1 and CDR2 (germline): SGHTA, FQGNSA. CDR3 nucleotides: TGTGCCAGCAGCAAGGACAGATATGGCTACACCTTC. As protein: CASSKDRYGYTF. Complete variable domain (other parts from reference TRBV7-2 and TRBJ1-2): GAGVSQSPSNKVTEKGKDVELRCDPISGHTALYWYRQSLGQGLEFLIYFQGNSAPDKSGLPSDRFSAERTGGSVSTLTIQRTQQEDSAVYLCASSKDRYGYTFGSGTRLTVV.

V is TRBV28 and J is TRBJ2-1, with no clear D. Looked up from germline, CDR1 is MDHEN and CDR2 is SYDVKM. V was shortened by 5 bases and J by 0 bases, with 14 bases between the two germline ends. The CDR3 covers 16 residues. CDR3 region: CASSAFQSSSYNEQFF. The CDR3 bases are TGTGCCAGCAGTGCTTTCCAATCGAGCTCCTACAATGAGCAGTTCTTC. Supplemented by reference TRBV28 and TRBJ2-1, the full variable domain reads DVKVTQSSRYLVKRTGEKVFLECVQDMDHENMFWYRQDPGLGLRLIYFSYDVKMKEKGDIPEGYSVSREKKERFSLILESASTNQTSMYLCASSAFQSSSYNEQFFGPGTRLTVL.

This clone has more than one count but fewer than ten. This chain links TRBV9 with TRBJ1-5; D possibly corresponds to TRBD1 (6 bases). The CDR3 consists of 15 residues. With 0 bases removed from V and 5 bases from J, the gap between germline ends came to 12 bases. From germline, CDR1 is SGDLS and CDR2 YYNGEE. CDR3 residues: CASSVGSGQHQPQHF. DNA of the CDR3: TGTGCCAGCAGCGTAGGAAGTGGACAGCATCAGCCCCAGCATTTT.

The V and J genes are TRBV10-1 and TRBJ2-5, with 9 nucleotides matching TRBD1. The CDR3 contains 14 residues. Per germline, CDR1 WNHNN and CDR2 SYGVQD (reference sequence). Trimming at V came to 4 bases and at J to 5 bases, leaving 5 bases not matched to a gene. In nucleotides, the CDR3 is TGCGCCAGCAGTGGGGACAGGGAACTCGAGACCCAGTACTTC. Translation: CASSGDRELETQYF.

V is TRBV11-3 and J is TRBJ1-1, with D possibly being TRBD1 (5 bases). The CDR3 totals 14 residues. V was pared by 5 bases and J by 9 bases, with 19 bases between. Germline CDR1 and CDR2: SGHNT and YENEEA. The CDR3, as DNA: TGTGCCAGCAGCCTAGGGCAGGGCTGGGGCAAAGCTTTCTTT. This gives the protein CASSLGQGWGKAFF.

V usage is TRBV29-1 and J usage is TRBJ2-7, with TRBD2 matching over 15 bases. CDR3 length: 16 residues. In germline, CDR1 is SQVTM, CDR2 ANQGSEA. The junction had 10 bases not matched to a gene; V was cut back by 7 bases and J by 3 bases. This CDR3 is CSARTSGGARVYEQYF. DNA for the CDR3: TGCAGCGCCCGGACTAGCGGGGGGGCCAGGGTCTACGAGCAGTACTTC.